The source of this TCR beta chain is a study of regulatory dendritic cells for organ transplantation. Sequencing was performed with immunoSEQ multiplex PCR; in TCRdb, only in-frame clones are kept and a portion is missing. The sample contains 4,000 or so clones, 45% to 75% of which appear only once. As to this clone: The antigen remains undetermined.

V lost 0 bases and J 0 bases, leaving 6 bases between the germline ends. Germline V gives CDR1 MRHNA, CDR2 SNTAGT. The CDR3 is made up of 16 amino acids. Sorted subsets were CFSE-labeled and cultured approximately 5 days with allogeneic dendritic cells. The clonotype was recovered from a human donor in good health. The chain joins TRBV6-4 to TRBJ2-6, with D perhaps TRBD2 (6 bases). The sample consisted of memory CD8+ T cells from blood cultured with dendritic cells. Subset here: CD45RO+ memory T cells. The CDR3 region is CASSDSGGSGANVLTF. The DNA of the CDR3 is TGTGCCAGCAGTGACTCGGGGGGCTCTGGGGCCAACGTCCTGACTTTC.